This T cell receptor beta chain was sequenced during a study of OX40 agonist ivuxolimab in advanced cancers. Background on the study: The drug used for patients, ivuxolimab, was an agonistic anti-OX40 (CD134) antibody. Intravenous ivuxolimab at 0.01 to 10 mg/kg was given to patients every 2 weeks.

Germline values: CDR1 LNHDA, CDR2 SQIVND (reference sequence). V was trimmed by 5 bases and J by 3 bases, leaving 10 bases between them. The CDR3 runs to 13 residues. The data were produced by immunoSEQ multiplex PCR, yet TCRdb's version contains in-frame clones alone and is incomplete. This table holds roughly 67,000 clones, roughly 87% found once. The sequence came from an adult with an advanced solid tumor such as melanoma, head and neck, liver or kidney cancer. Sequenced material: CD4+ or CD8+ T cells sorted from blood, taken in a trial of the OX40 agonist ivuxolimab. This chain joins TRBV19 and TRBJ1-2; D is unresolved. CDR3 amino acids: CASSDWADYGYTF. The CDR3 nucleotides are TGTGCCAGTAGTGACTGGGCAGACTATGGCTACACCTTC.